This is a list of T cell receptor beta chains from one sample in a study of CD8 T cells in Susac syndrome. One entry per CDR3 protein results from TCRdb running MiXCR on the immunoSEQ multiplex PCR reads. The sample records about 200,000 distinct CDR3 sequences, roughly 92% being singletons. Sequencing input: CD4+ T cells from PBMCs. The receptors here all came from a human donor in good health. Both conserved end residues are part of each CDR3. Each record gives: clone size, D gene, V gene, J gene, CDR3 DNA, CDR3 protein. D genes are given only for firm matches. Clone size, where shown, is once, few, many, or a class for clones that have expanded.

-	-	TRBV9	TRBJ1-2	TGTGCCAGCAGCGGGGGCCCCGGGGACACCCTAAGTGGCTACACCTTC	CASSGGPGDTLSGYTF
-	-	TRBV9	TRBJ1-1	TGTGCCAGCAGCGCTCGACCGGGGGGGAGGGGTGAAGCTTTCTTT	CASSARPGGRGEAFF
-	-	TRBV7-2	TRBJ2-5	TGTGCCAGCAGCTTACAATGGGAGACCCAGTACTTC	CASSLQWETQYF
-	-	TRBV5-1	TRBJ2-5	TGCGCCAGCAGCCGGGGGGACAACCAAGAGACCCAGTACTTC	CASSRGDNQETQYF
-	-	TRBV28	TRBJ2-3	TGTGCCAGCAGTTTCACCCCGGGCGGGGCCACAGATACGCAGTATTTT	CASSFTPGGATDTQYF
-	TRBD1	TRBV19	TRBJ2-5	TGTGCCAGTAGTCCTCGGGACAGGGGACCCGAGACCCAGTACTTC	CASSPRDRGPETQYF
-	TRBD1	TRBV27	TRBJ1-6	TGTGCCAGCAGTACAGGGGGCTCGAAGAATTCACCCCTCCACTTT	CASSTGGSKNSPLHF
-	-	TRBV2	TRBJ2-1	TGTGCCAGCCCCGGGCCATCTTCCTACAATGAGCAGTTCTTC	CASPGPSSYNEQFF
-	TRBD1	TRBV7-2	TRBJ2-1	TGTGCCAGCAGCTTAGGAACAGGGGTTATGAATGAGCAGTTCTTC	CASSLGTGVMNEQFF
-	TRBD1	TRBV5-1	TRBJ1-1	TGCGCCAGCAGTTCCCAACAGGGGGGTTATAACACTGAAGCTTTCTTT	CASSSQQGGYNTEAFF
-	-	TRBV28	TRBJ1-1	TGTGCAGCCGGCTCACAAGCTGAAGCTTTCTTT	CAAGSQAEAFF
-	-	TRBV12-3/TRBV12-4	TRBJ2-7	TGTGCCAGCAGTATCCTTTTAGGGGGCGAGCAGTACTTC	CASSILLGGEQYF
-	-	TRBV7-8	TRBJ2-1	TGTGCCAGCAGCTTAGTTCGGGGAAGCTCCTACAATGAGCAGTTCTTC	CASSLVRGSSYNEQFF
-	-	TRBV7-8	TRBJ1-4	TGTGCCAGCAGCTTCGCCGGGACCGATGAAAAACTGTTTTTT	CASSFAGTDEKLFF
-	TRBD1	TRBV20-1	TRBJ1-1	TGCAGTGCCGATCCAGGGGGGACGATCACTGAAGCTTTCTTT	CSADPGGTITEAFF
few	-	TRBV19	TRBJ1-5	TGTGCCAGTAGACTGGGGGGGGGTCAGCCCCAGCATTTT	CASRLGGGQPQHF
-	-	TRBV29-1	TRBJ2-5	TGCAGCGTTGAAGGGAAGCGCCAAGAGACCCAGTACTTC	CSVEGKRQETQYF
once	-	TRBV29-1	TRBJ1-2	TGCAGCGCCTACAGGGAGGCCTATGGCTACACCTTC	CSAYREAYGYTF
-	-	TRBV5-6	TRBJ2-5	TGTGCCAGCAGCTTGTTTGCGGGGACCCAGTACTTC	CASSLFAGTQYF
-	-	TRBV20-1	TRBJ1-2	TGCAGTGCGGAAGAGGGAGGCAGACCAAACTATGGCTACACCTTC	CSAEEGGRPNYGYTF
-	TRBD2	TRBV7-6	TRBJ2-2	TGTGCCAGCAGCCTCCAGACTAGCGGGGGAAGTAGTACCGGGGAGCTGTTTTTT	CASSLQTSGGSSTGELFF
-	TRBD2	TRBV7-2	TRBJ2-5	TGTGCCAGCAGCCTTAGGGGGACTAGCGAAGAGACCCAGTACTTC	CASSLRGTSEETQYF
-	-	TRBV7-6	TRBJ2-7	TGTGCCAGCAGCCCCCGAGACGCGGGACTCCAATCCTACGAGCAGTACTTC	CASSPRDAGLQSYEQYF
-	TRBD2	TRBV12-3/TRBV12-4	TRBJ2-3	TGTGCCAGCAGTTTCGCGGGGGGAACAGATACGCAGTATTTT	CASSFAGGTDTQYF
once	-	TRBV6-1	TRBJ2-4	TGTGCCAGCGCCACTCTACAGGGACTAGCCAAAAACATTCAGTACTTC	CASATLQGLAKNIQYF
-	-	TRBV7-2	TRBJ2-5	TGTGCCAGCAGCTGGCGGGGAAAAGAGACCCAGTACTTC	CASSWRGKETQYF
-	-	TRBV20-1	TRBJ2-3	TGCAGTGCTCAGACAGCTACTAGCACAGATACGCAGTATTTT	CSAQTATSTDTQYF
-	TRBD1	TRBV25-1	TRBJ1-1	TGTGCCAGCAGTGGTGGGACAGGGGGATACGCTTTCTTT	CASSGGTGGYAFF
-	TRBD1	TRBV28	TRBJ1-2	TGTGCCAGCAGTCAAGCAGGGGGGAGGCGCTACACCTTC	CASSQAGGRRYTF
-	-	TRBV7-2	TRBJ2-2	TGTGCCAGCAGCTCCACAGGGTCTAACACCGGGGAGCTGTTTTTT	CASSSTGSNTGELFF
-	-	TRBV20-1	TRBJ2-2	TGCAGTGCAGAGAAAGACAGGTTATCCGGGGAGCTGTTTTTT	CSAEKDRLSGELFF
-	TRBD2	TRBV4-2	TRBJ2-2	TGTGCCAGCAGAACTAGCGGGGGGCGGTACACCGGGGAGCTGTTTTTT	CASRTSGGRYTGELFF
few	TRBD1	TRBV12-3/TRBV12-4	TRBJ2-2	TGTGCCAGCAGTCGACAGGGTGGGACCGGGGAGCTGTTTTTT	CASSRQGGTGELFF
-	-	TRBV14	TRBJ1-1	TGTGCCAGCAGTCTCCGGGCGGGGGGGCCAGGTGGCACTGAAGCTTTCTTT	CASSLRAGGPGGTEAFF
once	TRBD1	TRBV29-1	TRBJ2-2	TGCAGCGCACGTACAGGGGTGAACACCGGGGAGCTGTTTTTT	CSARTGVNTGELFF
-	-	TRBV28	TRBJ1-6	TGTGCCAGTAAAGGCTCCTATAATTCACCCCTCCACTTT	CASKGSYNSPLHF
once	-	TRBV24-1	TRBJ1-1	TGTGCCACCAGTGATTTGCGGTTCGGCAGTTCAGACACTGAAGCTTTCTTT	CATSDLRFGSSDTEAFF
-	TRBD1	TRBV6-2/TRBV6-3	TRBJ1-1	TGTGCCAGCAGTTACGTACGGGGACAGGGGGCTAACACTGAAGCTTTCTTT	CASSYVRGQGANTEAFF
-	TRBD1	TRBV9	TRBJ2-6	TGTGCCAGCAGCCCTCAGGGGGTCTCTCTCTCTGGGGCCAACGTCCTGACTTTC	CASSPQGVSLSGANVLTF
-	-	TRBV7-9	TRBJ2-5	TGTGCCAGCAGTCATCCCGGGTGGTTTAGCGGCGGAGAGACCCAGTACTTC	CASSHPGWFSGGETQYF
-	TRBD1	TRBV12-3/TRBV12-4	TRBJ1-4	TGTGCCAGCAGTCCAGGGGGCAATGATGAAAAACTGTTTTTT	CASSPGGNDEKLFF